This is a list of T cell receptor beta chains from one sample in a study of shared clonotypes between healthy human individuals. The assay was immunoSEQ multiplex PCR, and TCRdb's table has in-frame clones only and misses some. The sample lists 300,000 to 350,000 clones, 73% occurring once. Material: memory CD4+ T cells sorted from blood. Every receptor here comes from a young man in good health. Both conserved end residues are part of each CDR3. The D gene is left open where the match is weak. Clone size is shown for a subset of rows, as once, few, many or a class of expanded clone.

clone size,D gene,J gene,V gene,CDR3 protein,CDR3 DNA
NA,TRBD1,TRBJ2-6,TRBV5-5,CASSLWDRDSGANVLTF,TGTGCCAGCAGCTTGTGGGACAGGGACTCTGGGGCCAACGTCCTGACTTTC
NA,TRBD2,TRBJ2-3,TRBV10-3,CAIKKDAGGTDTQYF,TGTGCCATCAAAAAGGATGCGGGAGGGACCGATACGCAGTATTTT
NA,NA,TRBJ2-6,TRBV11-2,CASSLVPSGANVLTF,TGTGCCAGCAGCTTAGTACCGTCTGGGGCCAACGTCCTGACTTTC
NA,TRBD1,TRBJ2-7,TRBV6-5,CASSPGWLTGSDYF,TGTGCCAGCAGTCCCGGATGGTTGACAGGGAGTGACTACTTC
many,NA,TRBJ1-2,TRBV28,CASSLYSVGPGYTF,TGTGCCAGCAGTTTATACAGCGTCGGGCCCGGCTACACCTTC
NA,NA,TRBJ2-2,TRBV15,CATSRETAVGGELFF,TGTGCCACCAGCAGAGAAACAGCGGTCGGCGGGGAGCTGTTTTTT
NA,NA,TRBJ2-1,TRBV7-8,CASRPNLGNEQFF,TGTGCCAGCAGACCAAACCTGGGCAATGAGCAGTTCTTC
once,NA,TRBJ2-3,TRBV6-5,CASISQGDTQYF,TGTGCCAGCATCTCCCAGGGAGATACGCAGTATTTT
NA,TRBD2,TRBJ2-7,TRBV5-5,CASSRTGTSESGQYF,TGTGCCAGCAGCCGCACCGGGACTAGCGAGAGCGGGCAGTACTTC
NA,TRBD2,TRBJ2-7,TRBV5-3,CARSLEGPAHQTSGTSYEQYF,TGTGCCAGAAGCTTGGAGGGTCCGGCACACCAGACTAGCGGGACCTCCTACGAGCAGTACTTC
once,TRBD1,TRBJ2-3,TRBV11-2,CASSWDRGIGGTDTQYF,TGTGCCAGCAGCTGGGACAGGGGGATTGGGGGCACAGATACGCAGTATTTT
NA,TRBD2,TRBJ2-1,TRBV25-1,CASSETGLAVKSYNEQFF,TGTGCCAGCAGTGAAACGGGACTAGCGGTCAAATCCTACAATGAGCAGTTCTTC
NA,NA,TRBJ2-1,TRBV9,CASSVAGADNEQFF,TGTGCCAGCAGCGTAGCCGGGGCCGACAATGAGCAGTTCTTC
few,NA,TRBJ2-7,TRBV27,CASRSTGNTYEQYF,TGTGCCAGCAGATCAACAGGGAACACCTACGAGCAGTACTTC
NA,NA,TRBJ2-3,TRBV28,CASSLFRDTQYF,TGTGCCAGCAGTTTGTTCCGAGATACGCAGTATTTT
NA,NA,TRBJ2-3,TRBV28,CASSPGLGTDTQYF,TGTGCCAGCAGTCCCGGGCTGGGGACAGATACGCAGTATTTT
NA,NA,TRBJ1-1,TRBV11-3,CASSLRENTEAFF,TGTGCCAGCAGCTTGAGGGAGAACACTGAAGCTTTCTTT
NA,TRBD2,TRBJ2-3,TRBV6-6,CASSWGLAGSADTQYF,TGTGCCAGCAGTTGGGGACTAGCGGGATCAGCGGATACGCAGTATTTT
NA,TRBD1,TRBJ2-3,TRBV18,CASSPTTGFFADTQYF,TGTGCCAGCTCACCAACGACAGGGTTTTTCGCAGATACGCAGTATTTT
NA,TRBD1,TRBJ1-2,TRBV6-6,CASSYGQASHGYTF,TGTGCCAGCAGTTACGGACAGGCATCACATGGCTACACCTTC
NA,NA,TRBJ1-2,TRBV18,CASSPSGGIHHGYTF,TGTGCCAGCTCACCATCGGGGGGAATTCATCATGGCTACACCTTC
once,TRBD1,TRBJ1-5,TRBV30,CAWSARGTGEQPQHF,TGTGCCTGGAGTGCCCGAGGGACAGGGGAGCAGCCCCAGCATTTT
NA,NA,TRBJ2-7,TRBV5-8,CASSKPRGGRLYEQYF,TGTGCCAGCAGCAAGCCCAGGGGGGGGCGTCTCTACGAGCAGTACTTC
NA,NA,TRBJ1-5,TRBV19,CASSIGRVESSYSNQPQHF,TGTGCCAGTAGTATTGGGAGGGTTGAAAGTTCCTATAGCAATCAGCCCCAGCATTTT
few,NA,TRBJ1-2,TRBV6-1,CASSEAPGNGYTF,TGTGCCAGCAGTGAAGCGCCTGGGAATGGCTACACCTTC
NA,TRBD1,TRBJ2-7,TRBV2,CASTPGQGSYEQYF,TGTGCCAGCACACCGGGACAGGGTTCCTACGAGCAGTACTTC
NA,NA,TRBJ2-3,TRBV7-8,CASSLNPTTDTQYF,TGTGCCAGCAGCTTAAATCCCACCACAGATACGCAGTATTTT
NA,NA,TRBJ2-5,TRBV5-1,CASSPGYRGETQYF,TGCGCCAGCAGCCCGGGGTATCGGGGAGAGACCCAGTACTTC
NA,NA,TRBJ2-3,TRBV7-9,CASARGRGTTDTQYF,TGTGCCAGCGCGAGGGGGCGGGGCACCACAGATACGCAGTATTTT
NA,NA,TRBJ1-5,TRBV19,CASSIAQAINQPQHF,TGTGCCAGTAGTATAGCACAGGCCATCAATCAGCCCCAGCATTTT
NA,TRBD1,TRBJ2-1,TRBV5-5,CASSLAGGSDEQFF,TGTGCCAGCAGCTTGGCAGGGGGCAGCGATGAGCAGTTCTTC
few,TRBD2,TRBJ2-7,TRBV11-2,CASSFLAGPITYEQYF,TGTGCCAGCAGCTTTTTAGCGGGCCCGATTACCTACGAGCAGTACTTC
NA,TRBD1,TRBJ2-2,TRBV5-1,CASSLDRETGELFF,TGCGCCAGCAGCCTGGACAGGGAAACCGGGGAGCTGTTTTTT
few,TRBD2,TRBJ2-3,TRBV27,CASSFAGAHGTDTQYF,TGTGCCAGCAGTTTTGCGGGAGCGCACGGCACAGATACGCAGTATTTT
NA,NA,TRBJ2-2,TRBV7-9,CASSSGTANTGELFF,TGTGCCAGCAGCTCCGGGACTGCGAACACCGGGGAGCTGTTTTTT
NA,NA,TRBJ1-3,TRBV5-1,CASSQTGVGNTIYF,TGCGCCAGCAGCCAGACAGGAGTCGGAAACACCATATATTTT
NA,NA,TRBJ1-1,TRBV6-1,CASIRTDMNTEAFF,TGTGCCAGCATTAGGACGGACATGAACACTGAAGCTTTCTTT
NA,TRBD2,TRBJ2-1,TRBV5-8,CASSRLAIAGGAYNEQFF,TGTGCCAGCAGTCGACTCGCAATAGCGGGAGGGGCCTACAATGAGCAGTTCTTC
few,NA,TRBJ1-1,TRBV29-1,CSVEEGAAFF,TGCAGCGTTGAAGAGGGGGCGGCTTTCTTT
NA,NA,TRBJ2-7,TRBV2,CASSEAPSYEQYF,TGTGCCAGCAGTGAAGCCCCGTCCTACGAGCAGTACTTC